This entry lists 15 T cell receptor beta chains sequenced from one sample in a study of blood T cell repertoires in COVID-19. The data were produced by immunoSEQ multiplex PCR, yet TCRdb's version contains in-frame clones alone and is incomplete. Among approximately 260,000 clones listed, roughly four fifths were seen once. Sequencing was performed on PBMCs or T cells enriched from blood (not recorded which). These TCRs come from a man aged 50-59 years who had recovered from COVID-19.

The chain uses TRBV28 and TRBJ1-1; 8 bases are a match to TRBD1. The CDR3 has 14 residues. Germline V gene lookup returns CDR1 MDHEN and CDR2 SYDVKM. Losses at the gene ends were 3 bases for V and 11 bases for J; bases not matched to a gene: 11. CDR3 amino acids: CASSFNLGQGRAFF. The DNA of the CDR3 is TGTGCCAGCAGTTTTAACCTCGGACAGGGACGGGCTTTCTTT. The whole variable domain, remainder taken from reference TRBV28 and TRBJ1-1, is DVKVTQSSRYLVKRTGEKVFLECVQDMDHENMFWYRQDPGLGLRLIYFSYDVKMKEKGDIPEGYSVSREKKERFSLILESASTNQTSMYLCASSFNLGQGRAFFGQGTRLTVV.

This sequence joins TRBV9 and TRBJ1-2; 8 bases agree with TRBD1. This CDR3 spans 14 amino acids. V shed 3 bases, J shed 3 bases, and the junction held 4 bases outside the gene matches. Germline V CDR1 and CDR2: SGDLS, YYNGEE. The CDR3: CASSADRGDYGYTF. The CDR3 DNA reads as TGTGCCAGCAGCGCAGACAGGGGAGACTATGGCTACACCTTC.

J is TRBJ1-1 and V is TRBV30, with a possible D match to TRBD1 (5 bases). The CDR3 is 13 residues long. Germline loops: CDR1 GTSNPN, CDR2 SVGIG (reference sequence). The germline V and J ends were trimmed by 2 bases and 2 bases, with 9 bases remaining between them. In nucleotides, the CDR3 is TGTGCCTGGAGTCCGCAGGGAAACACTGAAGCTTTCTTT. It translates to CAWSPQGNTEAFF.

The chain recombines TRBV5-4 with TRBJ1-6; maybe TRBD1 (5 bases). This CDR3 is 12 amino acids long. V lost 7 bases and J lost 10, with 12 bases in between. The V gene's germline CDR1 is SGHNT and CDR2 YYREEE (reference sequence). The CDR3 region is CASARGDSPLHF. The CDR3 bases are TGTGCCAGCGCGCGGGGGGACTCACCCCTCCACTTT. The full variable domain, completed using reference TRBV5-4 and TRBJ1-6, is ETGVTQSPTHLIKTRGQQVTLRCSSQSGHNTVSWYQQALGQGPQFIFQYYREEENGRGNFPPRFSGLQFPNYSSELNVNALELDDSALYLCASARGDSPLHFGNGTRLTVT.

This clone was recorded only once. V usage is TRBV21-1 and J usage is TRBJ1-6; the tabulated D call, TRBD1, remains unverified against the DNA. TRBV21-1 is an annotated pseudogene. This CDR3 has 18 residues. CDR3 DNA: TGTGCCAGCAGCAAAGGACATTGGCAAAGCTCCTATAATTCACCCCTCCACTTT. This codes for CASSKGHWQSSYNSPLHF.

V is TRBV15 and J is TRBJ2-3; D is unresolved. Trimming stripped 4 bases from V and 2 bases from J, with 7 bases between. The germline V gene has CDR1 LNHNV and CDR2 YYDKDF (reference sequence). This CDR3 has 13 amino acids. For the CDR3, the DNA is TGTGCCACCAGCACTCGTCCCACAGATACGCAGTATTTT. It codes for CATSTRPTDTQYF.

The V and J genes are TRBV28 and TRBJ2-7; D unclear. Germline assignment: CDR1 MDHEN and CDR2 SYDVKM. The V and J ends lost 5 bases and 0 bases respectively, with 17 bases between them. This CDR3 is 16 amino acids long. In DNA form, the CDR3 reads TGTGCCAGCAGTGGCGCAGGCCCCCTTTTCTCCTACGAGCAGTACTTC. It is translated as CASSGAGPLFSYEQYF.

The chain has TRBV6-5 and TRBJ2-2; TRBD2 is a possible D gene (7 bases). Trimming left V 2 bases short and J 5 bases short, with 12 bases between. The CDR3 extends over 15 amino acids. Per the germline V gene, CDR1 is MNHEY and CDR2 is SVGAGI. The CDR3 loop reads CASSYRGAGTGELFF. The DNA for the CDR3 is TGTGCCAGCAGTTACCGGGGGGCGGGGACCGGGGAGCTGTTTTTT.

The chain couples TRBV9 to TRBJ1-1; 7 bases are a match to TRBD1. The V segment lost 3 bases and the J segment 6 bases; nucleotides outside the gene matches: 8. CDR1 is SGDLS and CDR2 is YYNGEE in the germline V gene. This CDR3 contains 14 residues. The CDR3 DNA reads TGTGCCAGCAGCGCCCGCCTGGGGACAGCTGAAGCTTTCTTT. It yields the protein CASSARLGTAEAFF. The full variable domain, rest sourced from reference TRBV9 and TRBJ1-1, is DSGVTQTPKHLITATGQRVTLRCSPRSGDLSVYWYQQSLDQGLQFLIQYYNGEERAKGNILERFSAQQFPDLHSELNLSSLELGDSALYFCASSARLGTAEAFFGQGTRLTVV.

V usage is TRBV5-6 and J usage is TRBJ2-2; 7 nucleotides align to TRBD2. The CDR3 length is 14 residues. The V and J ends lost 4 bases and 2 bases, in that order; junction bases with no gene match: 2. Germline CDR1 reads SGHDT; CDR2 reads YYEEEE. The CDR3 DNA is TGTGCCAGCAGCACGGGACTAAACACCGGGGAGCTGTTTTTT. Translation: CASSTGLNTGELFF.

The chain recombines TRBV19 with TRBJ1-5; 11 positions match TRBD1. This CDR3 is built from 14 residues. Per germline, CDR1 LNHDA and CDR2 SQIVND (reference sequence). Germline trimming cut 7 bases from V and 5 bases from J; bases unmatched to any gene: 4. The CDR3 region has the DNA TGTGCCAGTAAGGACAGGGGGCTCCATCAGCCCCAGCATTTT. It yields the protein CASKDRGLHQPQHF.

The chain carries TRBV19 and TRBJ2-1; 15 bases align to TRBD2. J lost 6 bases, V lost 4 bases, and 7 bases had no gene match. CDR1 and CDR2 (germline): LNHDA, SQIVND (reference sequence). The CDR3 consists of 17 residues. In DNA form, the CDR3 reads TGTGCCAGTAGTACGCGGGGACTAGCGGGGGGAGGCAATGAGCAGTTCTTC. It is translated as CASSTRGLAGGGNEQFF. The whole variable domain, remainder taken from reference TRBV19 and TRBJ2-1, is DGGITQSPKYLFRKEGQNVTLSCEQNLNHDAMYWYRQDPGQGLRLIYYSQIVNDFQKGDIAEGYSVSREKKESFPLTVTSAQKNPTAFYLCASSTRGLAGGGNEQFFGPGTRLTVL.

As regards this clone: Other nucleotide sequences in the sample specify the same CDR3. The gene calls are TRBV19 and TRBJ2-7; D gene unclear. The germline gives CDR1 LNHDA, CDR2 SQIVND (reference sequence). The CDR3 runs to 13 residues. Trimming took off 3 bases at V and 4 bases at J, with 10 bases between the two ends. CDR3 in amino acids: CASSMKGAYEQYF. The CDR3, as DNA: TGTGCCAGTAGTATGAAAGGAGCGTACGAGCAGTACTTC.

V and J are TRBV2 and TRBJ1-2; possible D gene TRBD1, 5 bases. The length of the CDR3 is 13 residues. The V end lost 2 bases, the J end lost 1 base, and 5 bases lay between the germline ends. Germline lookup yields CDR1 SNHLY and CDR2 FYNNEI. The CDR3 region has the DNA TGTGCCAGCAGTGAACAGGGTAACTATGGCTACACCTTC. Translated, it gives CASSEQGNYGYTF. Full variable domain (missing parts from reference TRBV2 and TRBJ1-2): EPEVTQTPSHQVTQMGQEVILRCVPISNHLYFYWYRQILGQKVEFLVSFYNNEISEKSEIFDDQFSVERPDGSNFTLKIRSTKLEDSAMYFCASSEQGNYGYTFGSGTRLTVV.

This clone was detected only once. The rearrangement joins TRBV11-1 to TRBJ2-4; 7 bases match TRBD1. The V gene end was trimmed by 5 bases and the J gene end by 3 bases; junction bases not matched to a gene: 1. The CDR3 length is 13 residues. Germline V gene data show CDR1 as SGHAT and CDR2 as FQDESV (reference sequence). The DNA of the CDR3 is TGTGCCAGCAGCGGGGACAGCAAAAACATTCAGTACTTC. Its translation: CASSGDSKNIQYF.